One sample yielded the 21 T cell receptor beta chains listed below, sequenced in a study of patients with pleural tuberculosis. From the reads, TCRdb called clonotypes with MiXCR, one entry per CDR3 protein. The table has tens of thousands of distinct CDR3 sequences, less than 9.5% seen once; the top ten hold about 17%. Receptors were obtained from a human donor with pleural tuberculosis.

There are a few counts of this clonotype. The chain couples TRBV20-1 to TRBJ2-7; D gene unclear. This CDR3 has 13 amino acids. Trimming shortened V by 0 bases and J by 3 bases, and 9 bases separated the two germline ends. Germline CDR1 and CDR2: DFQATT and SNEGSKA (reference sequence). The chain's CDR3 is CSARDGPLYEQYF. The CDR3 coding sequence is TGCAGTGCTAGAGATGGACCGCTCTACGAGCAGTACTTC.

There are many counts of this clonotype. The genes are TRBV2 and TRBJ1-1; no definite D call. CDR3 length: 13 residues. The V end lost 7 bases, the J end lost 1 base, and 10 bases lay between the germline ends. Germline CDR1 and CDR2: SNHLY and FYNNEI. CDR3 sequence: CASTYGENTEAFF. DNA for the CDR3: TGTGCCAGCACCTATGGGGAGAACACTGAAGCTTTCTTT. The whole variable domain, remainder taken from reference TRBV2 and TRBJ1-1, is EPEVTQTPSHQVTQMGQEVILRCVPISNHLYFYWYRQILGQKVEFLVSFYNNEISEKSEIFDDQFSVERPDGSNFTLKIRSTKLEDSAMYFCASTYGENTEAFFGQGTRLTVV.

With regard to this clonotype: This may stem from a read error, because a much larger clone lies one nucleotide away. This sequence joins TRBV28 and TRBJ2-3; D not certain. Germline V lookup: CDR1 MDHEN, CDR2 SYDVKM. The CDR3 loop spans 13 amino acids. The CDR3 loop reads CASRPSHTDTPYF. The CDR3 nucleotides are TGTGCCAGCAGACCTTCTCACACAGATACGCCGTATTTT.

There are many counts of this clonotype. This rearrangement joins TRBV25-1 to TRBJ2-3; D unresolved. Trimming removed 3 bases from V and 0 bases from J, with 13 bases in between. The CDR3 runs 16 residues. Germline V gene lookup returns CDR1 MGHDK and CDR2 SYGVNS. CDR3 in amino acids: CASSDFASPSTDTQYF. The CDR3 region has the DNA TGTGCCAGCAGTGATTTCGCTTCCCCTAGCACAGATACGCAGTATTTT.

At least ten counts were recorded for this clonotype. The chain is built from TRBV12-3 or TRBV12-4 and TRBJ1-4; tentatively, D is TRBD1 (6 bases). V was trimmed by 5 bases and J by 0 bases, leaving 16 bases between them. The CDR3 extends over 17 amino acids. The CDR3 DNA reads TGTGCCAGCAGTCGCCGGGACACATACACAACTAATGAAAAACTGTTTTTT. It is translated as CASSRRDTYTTNEKLFF.

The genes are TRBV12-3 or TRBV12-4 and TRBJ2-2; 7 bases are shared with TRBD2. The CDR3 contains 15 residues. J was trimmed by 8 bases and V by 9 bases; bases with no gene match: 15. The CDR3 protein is CASWGRERNNGELFF. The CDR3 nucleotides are TGTGCCAGTTGGGGGAGGGAGAGGAACAATGGGGAGCTGTTTTTT.

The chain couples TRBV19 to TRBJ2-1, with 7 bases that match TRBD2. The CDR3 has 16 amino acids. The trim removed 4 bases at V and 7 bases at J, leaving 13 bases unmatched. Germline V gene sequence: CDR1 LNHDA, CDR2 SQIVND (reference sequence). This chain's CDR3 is CASSTLAGTPGNEQFF. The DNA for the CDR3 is TGTGCCAGTAGTACGTTAGCGGGCACCCCAGGAAATGAGCAGTTCTTC.

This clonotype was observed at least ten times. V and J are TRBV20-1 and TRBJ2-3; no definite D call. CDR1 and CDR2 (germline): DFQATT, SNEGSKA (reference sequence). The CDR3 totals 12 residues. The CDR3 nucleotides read TGCAGCGGATCTTGGGGCACAGATACGCAGTATTTT. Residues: CSGSWGTDTQYF.

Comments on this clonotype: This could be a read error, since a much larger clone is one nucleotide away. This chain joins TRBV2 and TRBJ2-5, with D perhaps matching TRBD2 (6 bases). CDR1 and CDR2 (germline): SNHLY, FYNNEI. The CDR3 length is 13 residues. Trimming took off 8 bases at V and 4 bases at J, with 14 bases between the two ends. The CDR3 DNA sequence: TGTGCCAGCTGCCGGGACTGCTTAGAGACCCAGTACTTC. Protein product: CASCRDCLETQYF.

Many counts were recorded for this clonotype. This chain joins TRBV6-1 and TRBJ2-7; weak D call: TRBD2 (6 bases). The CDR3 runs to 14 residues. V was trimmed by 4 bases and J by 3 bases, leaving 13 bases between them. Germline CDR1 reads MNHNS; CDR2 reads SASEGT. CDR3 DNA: TGTGCCAGCAGTGTCCAGACCGGGGGCTACGAGCAGTACGTC. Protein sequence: CASSVQTGGYEQYV.

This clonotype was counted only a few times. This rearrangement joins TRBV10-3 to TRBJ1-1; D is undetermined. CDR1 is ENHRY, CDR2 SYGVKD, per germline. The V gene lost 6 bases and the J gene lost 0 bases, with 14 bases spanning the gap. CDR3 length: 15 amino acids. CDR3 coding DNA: TGTGCCATCAGAGATTCGGGTTTCATGAACACTGAAGCTTTCTTT. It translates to CAIRDSGFMNTEAFF.

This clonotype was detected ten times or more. The CDR3 sequence is CASSGTGTARGNTIYF. In DNA, the CDR3 is TGTGCCAGCAGCGGTACCGGGACAGCACGTGGAAACACCATATATTTT. The chain links TRBV11-1 to TRBJ1-3, with 7 bases identical to TRBD1. Germline lookup yields CDR1 SGHAT and CDR2 FQDESV (reference sequence). The trim removed 5 bases at V and 3 bases at J, leaving 10 bases unmatched. This CDR3 has 16 residues. Full variable domain (remainder filled in from reference TRBV11-1 and TRBJ1-3): EAEVAQSPRYKITEKSQAVAFWCDPISGHATLYWYRQILGQGPELLVQFQDESVVDDSQLPKDRFSAERLKGVDSTLKIQPAELGDSAMYLCASSGTGTARGNTIYFGEGSWLTVV.

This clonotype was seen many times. CDR3 DNA sequence: TGTGCCAGCAGTTTAGATAGCGGGAGTTTTGTAAGGGAGCAGTTCTTC. Translating it yields CASSLDSGSFVREQFF. The chain is built from TRBV12-3 or TRBV12-4 and TRBJ2-1, with 9 bases aligning to TRBD2. The length of the CDR3 is 16 residues. Trimming took 1 base from V and 10 from J; bases not matched to a gene: 11.

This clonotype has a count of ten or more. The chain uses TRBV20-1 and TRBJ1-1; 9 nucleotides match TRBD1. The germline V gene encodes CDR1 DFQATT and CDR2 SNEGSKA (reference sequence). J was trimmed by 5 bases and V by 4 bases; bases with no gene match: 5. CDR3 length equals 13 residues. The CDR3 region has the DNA TGCAGTGCTATGACAGGGGGTCGGACTGAAGCTTTCTTT. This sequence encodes CSAMTGGRTEAFF.

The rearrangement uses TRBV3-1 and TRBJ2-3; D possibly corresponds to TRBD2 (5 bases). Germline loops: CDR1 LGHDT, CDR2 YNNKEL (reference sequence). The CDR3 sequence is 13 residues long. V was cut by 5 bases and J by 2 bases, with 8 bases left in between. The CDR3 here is CASSVGLTDTQYF. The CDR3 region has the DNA TGTGCCAGCAGCGTTGGACTCACAGATACGCAGTATTTT.

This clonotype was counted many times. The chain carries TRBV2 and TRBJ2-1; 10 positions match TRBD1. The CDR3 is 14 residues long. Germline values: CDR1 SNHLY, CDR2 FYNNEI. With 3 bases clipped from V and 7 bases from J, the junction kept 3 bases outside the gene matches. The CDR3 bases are TGTGCCAGCAGTGAGGACAGGGGGGTGAATGAGCAGTTCTTC. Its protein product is CASSEDRGVNEQFF.

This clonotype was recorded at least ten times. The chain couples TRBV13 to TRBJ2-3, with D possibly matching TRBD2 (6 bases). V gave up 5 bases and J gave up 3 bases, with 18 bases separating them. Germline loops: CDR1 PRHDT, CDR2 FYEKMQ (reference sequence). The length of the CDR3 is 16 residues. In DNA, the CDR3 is TGTGCCAGCAGCCCTGAGGGTAGCGGACAAACAGATACGCAGTATTTT. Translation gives CASSPEGSGQTDTQYF.

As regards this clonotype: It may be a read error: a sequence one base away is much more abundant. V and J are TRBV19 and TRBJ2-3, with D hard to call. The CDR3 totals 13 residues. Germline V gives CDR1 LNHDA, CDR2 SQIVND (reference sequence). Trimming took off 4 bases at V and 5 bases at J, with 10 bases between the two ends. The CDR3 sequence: CASSTTILDTQYF. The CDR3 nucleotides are TGTGCCAGTAGTACAACGATCCTAGATACGCAGTATTTT.

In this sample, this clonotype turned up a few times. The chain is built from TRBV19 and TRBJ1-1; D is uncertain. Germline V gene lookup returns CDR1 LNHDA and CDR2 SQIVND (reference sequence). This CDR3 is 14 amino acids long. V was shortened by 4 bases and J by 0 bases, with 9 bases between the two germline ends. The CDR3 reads CASSRAGLNTEAFF. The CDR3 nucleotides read TGTGCCAGTAGTAGGGCGGGATTGAACACTGAAGCTTTCTTT.

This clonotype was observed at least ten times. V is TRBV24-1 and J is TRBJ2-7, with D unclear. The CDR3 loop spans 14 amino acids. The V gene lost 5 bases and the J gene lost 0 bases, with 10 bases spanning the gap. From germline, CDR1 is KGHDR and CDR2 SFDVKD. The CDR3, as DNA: TGTGCCACCAGTGGAAGGGCCGGCTCCTACGAGCAGTACGTC. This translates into CATSGRAGSYEQYV.

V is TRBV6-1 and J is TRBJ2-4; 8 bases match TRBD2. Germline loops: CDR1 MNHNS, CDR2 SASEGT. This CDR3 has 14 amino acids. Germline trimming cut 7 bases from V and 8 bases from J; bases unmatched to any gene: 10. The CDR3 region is CASTQRAGGDIQYF. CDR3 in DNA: TGTGCCAGCACCCAAAGGGCGGGGGGAGACATTCAGTACTTC.